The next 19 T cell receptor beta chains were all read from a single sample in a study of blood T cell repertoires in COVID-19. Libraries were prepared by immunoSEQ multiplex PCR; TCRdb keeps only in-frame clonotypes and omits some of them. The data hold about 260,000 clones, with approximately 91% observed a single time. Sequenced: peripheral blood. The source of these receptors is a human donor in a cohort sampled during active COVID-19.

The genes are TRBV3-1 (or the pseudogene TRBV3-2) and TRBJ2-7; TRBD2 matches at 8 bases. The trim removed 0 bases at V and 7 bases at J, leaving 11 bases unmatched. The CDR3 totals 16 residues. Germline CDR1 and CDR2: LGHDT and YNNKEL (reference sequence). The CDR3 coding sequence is TGTGCCAGCAGCCAAGAAGCGTCTAGCGGGTTGAGTGAGCAGTACTTC. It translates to CASSQEASSGLSEQYF.

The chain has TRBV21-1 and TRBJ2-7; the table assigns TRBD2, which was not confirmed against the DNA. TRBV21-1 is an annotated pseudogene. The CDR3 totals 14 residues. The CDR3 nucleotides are TGTGCCAGCAGCAAAGTCCTAGCGGGGTACGAGCAGTACTTC. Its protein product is CASSKVLAGYEQYF.

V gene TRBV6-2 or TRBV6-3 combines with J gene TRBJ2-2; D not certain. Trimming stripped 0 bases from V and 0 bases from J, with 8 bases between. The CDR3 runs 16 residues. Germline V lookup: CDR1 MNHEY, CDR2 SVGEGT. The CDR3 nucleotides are TGTGCCAGCAGTTACTCGAGTTTCGCGAACACCGGGGAGCTGTTTTTT. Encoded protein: CASSYSSFANTGELFF.

The CDR3 region is CASSKDRGDREQYF. DNA for the CDR3: TGTGCCAGCAGTAAAGACAGGGGGGATCGGGAGCAGTACTTC. The rearrangement links TRBV9 to TRBJ2-7; the match to TRBD1 covers 9 bases. The CDR3 contains 14 residues. The germline V gene has CDR1 SGDLS and CDR2 YYNGEE. V was pared by 5 bases and J by 7 bases, with 10 bases of the junction left unmatched.

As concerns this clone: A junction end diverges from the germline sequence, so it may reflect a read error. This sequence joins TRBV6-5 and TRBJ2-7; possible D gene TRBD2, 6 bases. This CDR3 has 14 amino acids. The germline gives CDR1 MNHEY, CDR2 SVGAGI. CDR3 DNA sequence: TGTGCCAGCAAGTTCGGGGACTTGTCCTATGAGCAGTACTTC. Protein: CASKFGDLSYEQYF.

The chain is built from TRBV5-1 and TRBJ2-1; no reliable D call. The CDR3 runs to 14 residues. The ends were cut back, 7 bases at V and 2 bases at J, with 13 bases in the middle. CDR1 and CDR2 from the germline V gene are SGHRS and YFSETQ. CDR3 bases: TGCGCCAGCGCTTTACGGAGCCCCTACAATGAGCAGTTCTTC. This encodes CASALRSPYNEQFF.

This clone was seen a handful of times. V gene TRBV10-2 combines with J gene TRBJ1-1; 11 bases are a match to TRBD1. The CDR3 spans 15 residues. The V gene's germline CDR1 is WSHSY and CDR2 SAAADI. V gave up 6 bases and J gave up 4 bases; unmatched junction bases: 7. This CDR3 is CASRDTGTGGTEAFF. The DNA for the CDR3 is TGCGCCAGCAGGGACACCGGGACAGGGGGCACTGAAGCTTTCTTT.

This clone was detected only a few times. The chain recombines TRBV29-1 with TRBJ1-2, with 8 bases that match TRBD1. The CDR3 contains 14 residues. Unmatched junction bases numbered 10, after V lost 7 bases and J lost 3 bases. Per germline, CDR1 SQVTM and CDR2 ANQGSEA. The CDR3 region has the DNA TGCAGCGCGGTTCGGTCGGACAGGGACTATGGCTACACCTTC. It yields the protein CSAVRSDRDYGYTF.

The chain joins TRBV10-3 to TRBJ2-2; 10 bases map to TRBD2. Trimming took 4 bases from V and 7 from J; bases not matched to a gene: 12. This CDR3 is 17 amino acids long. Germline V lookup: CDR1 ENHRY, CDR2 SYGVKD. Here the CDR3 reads CAISGQSGRAGVGELFF. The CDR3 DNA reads TGTGCCATCAGTGGACAAAGCGGGAGGGCCGGGGTCGGGGAGCTGTTTTTT.

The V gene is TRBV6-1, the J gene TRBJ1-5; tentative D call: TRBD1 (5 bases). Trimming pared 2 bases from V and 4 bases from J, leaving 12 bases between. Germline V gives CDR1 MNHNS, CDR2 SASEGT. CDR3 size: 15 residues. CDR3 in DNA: TGTGCCAGCAGTGAAACAGGAGCCTTAAATCAGCCCCAGCATTTT. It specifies CASSETGALNQPQHF.

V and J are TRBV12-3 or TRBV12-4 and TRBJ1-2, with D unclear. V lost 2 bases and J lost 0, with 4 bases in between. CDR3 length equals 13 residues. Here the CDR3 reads CASSLTANYGYTF. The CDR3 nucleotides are TGTGCCAGCAGTTTAACAGCTAACTATGGCTACACCTTC.

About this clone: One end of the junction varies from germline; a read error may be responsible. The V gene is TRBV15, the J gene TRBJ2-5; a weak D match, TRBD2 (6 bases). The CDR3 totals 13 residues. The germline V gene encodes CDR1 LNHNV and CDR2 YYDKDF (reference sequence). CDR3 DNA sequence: TGTGCCACCGGTCGACTAGACCAGGAGACCCAGTACTTC. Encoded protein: CATGRLDQETQYF.

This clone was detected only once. CDR3 residues: CAWIRHRGRPEAFF. In nucleotides, the CDR3 is TGTGCCTGGATACGTCACCGGGGTCGCCCTGAAGCTTTCTTT. This chain joins TRBV30 and TRBJ1-1; D gene ambiguous. The CDR3 runs 14 residues. The V gene's germline CDR1 is GTSNPN and CDR2 SVGIG (reference sequence). Trimming removed 4 bases from V and 6 bases from J, with 18 bases in between.

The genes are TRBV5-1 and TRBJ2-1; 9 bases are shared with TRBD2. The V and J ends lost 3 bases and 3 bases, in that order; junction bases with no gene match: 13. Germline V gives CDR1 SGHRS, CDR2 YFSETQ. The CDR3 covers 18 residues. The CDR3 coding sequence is TGCGCCAGCAGCTACCCATCTAGCGGGAAGGGGGACTACAATGAGCAGTTCTTC. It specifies CASSYPSSGKGDYNEQFF.

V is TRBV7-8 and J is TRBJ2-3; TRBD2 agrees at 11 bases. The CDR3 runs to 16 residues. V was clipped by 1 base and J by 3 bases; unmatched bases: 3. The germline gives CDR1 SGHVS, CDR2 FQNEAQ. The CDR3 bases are TGTGCCAGCAGCTTAGTTAGCGGGAGGGATACAGATACGCAGTATTTT. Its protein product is CASSLVSGRDTDTQYF.

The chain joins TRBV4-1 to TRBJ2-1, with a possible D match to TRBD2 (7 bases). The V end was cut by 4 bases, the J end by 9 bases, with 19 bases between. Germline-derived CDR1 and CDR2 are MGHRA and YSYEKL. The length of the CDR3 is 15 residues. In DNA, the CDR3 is TGCGCCAGCAGCCGAGGGCGGGGGCTTTCGTTTGAGCAGTTCTTC. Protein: CASSRGRGLSFEQFF.

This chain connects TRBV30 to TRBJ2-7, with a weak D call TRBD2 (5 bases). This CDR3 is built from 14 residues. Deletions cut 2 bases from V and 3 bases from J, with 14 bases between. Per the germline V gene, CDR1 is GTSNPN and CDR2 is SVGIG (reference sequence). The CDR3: CAWSPGRDYYEQYF. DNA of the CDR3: TGTGCCTGGAGTCCCGGTCGGGATTACTACGAGCAGTACTTC. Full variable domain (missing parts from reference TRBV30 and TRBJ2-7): SQTIHQWPATLVQPVGSPLSLECTVEGTSNPNLYWYRQAAGRGLQLLFYSVGIGQISSEVPQNLSASRPQDRQFILSSKKLLLSDSGFYLCAWSPGRDYYEQYFGPGTRLTVT.

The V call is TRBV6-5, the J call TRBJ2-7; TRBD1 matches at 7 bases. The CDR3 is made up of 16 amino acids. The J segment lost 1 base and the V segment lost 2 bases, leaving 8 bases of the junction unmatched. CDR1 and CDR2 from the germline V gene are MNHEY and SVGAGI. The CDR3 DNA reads TGTGCCAGCAGTTACCGGGACAGCACCTCATCCTACGAGCAGTACTTC. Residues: CASSYRDSTSSYEQYF.

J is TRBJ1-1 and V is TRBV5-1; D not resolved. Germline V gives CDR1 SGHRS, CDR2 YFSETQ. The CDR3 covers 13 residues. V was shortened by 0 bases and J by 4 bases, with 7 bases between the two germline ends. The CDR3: CASSLAVSTEAFF. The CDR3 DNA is TGCGCCAGCAGCTTGGCCGTCTCCACTGAAGCTTTCTTT.